These T cell receptor gamma chains were read from a single sample in a study of Vδ1+ human thymocytes. TCRdb re-called the multiplex PCR reads using CATT. The table has tens of thousands of gamma-chain clones, roughly an eighth seen once. Sequencing input: Vdelta1+ gamma-delta thymocytes from the thymus. Receptor source: a child younger than two who had congenital heart surgery. Each CDR3 is given with its conserved first and last residue. Not all rows give a size; the values are once, few, many and, for expanded clones, a class.

j_call clone_size v_call cdr3_nt cdr3_aa
TRGJ1/TRGJ2 few TRGV4 TGTGCCACCTGGAACCCGGAGGGGTTACGGTATAAGAAACTCTTT CATWNPEGLRYKKLF
TRGJ1/TRGJ2 - TRGV9 TGTGCCTTGTGGGAGGCGGGTCAACTCTTT CALWEAGQLF
TRGJP2 - TRGV4 TGTGCCACCTGGAATGGGTGGAGTAGTGATTGGATCAAGACGTTT CATWNGWSSDWIKTF
TRGJ1/TRGJ2 - TRGV2 TGTGCCACCTGGGACGGGCAGGGGGGATATTATAAGAAACTCTTT CATWDGQGGYYKKLF
TRGJ1/TRGJ2 few TRGV2 TGTGCCACCTGGGACGGGAATCCAAACAATGTTCATAAGAAACTCTTT CATWDGNPNNVHKKLF
TRGJP1 - TRGV9 TGTGCCTTGTGGGAGGACAATCCATATACCACTGGTTGGTTCAAGATATTT CALWEDNPYTTGWFKIF
TRGJ1/TRGJ2 - TRGV8 TGTGCCACCTGGGATAGGCCCCGGTATTATAAGAAACTCTTT CATWDRPRYYKKLF
TRGJ1/TRGJ2 few TRGV5 TGCGCCACCTGGGACAGGCCTATGGGGAAACTCTTT CATWDRPMGKLF
TRGJ1/TRGJ2 - TRGV9 TGTGCCTTGTGGGAGGTGAGGAATTATTATAAGAAACTCTTT CALWEVRNYYKKLF
TRGJP2 few TRGV4 TGTGCCACCTGGGGTCCCAGGAGAAGTGATTGGATCAAGACGTTT CATWGPRRSDWIKTF
TRGJ1/TRGJ2 - TRGV5P TGCGCCACCTGGGGAGATCCTACACGAACCATTTATTATAAGAAACTCTTT CATWGDPTRTIYYKKLF
TRGJP2 few TRGV4 TGTGCCACCTGGAATGCGGAGAGTAGTGATTGGATCAAGACGTTT CATWNAESSDWIKTF
TRGJ1/TRGJ2 - TRGV9 TGTGCCTTGTGGGATTGTCCTTATTATAAGAAACTCTTT CALWDCPYYKKLF
TRGJP2 - TRGV4 TGTGCCACCTGGTACTATAGTAGTGATTGGATCAAGACGTTT CATWYYSSDWIKTF
TRGJP - TRGV8 TGTGCCACCTGGGCCCCGCCGGGCAAAAAAATCAAGGTATTT CATWAPPGKKIKVF
TRGJ1/TRGJ2 - TRGV9 TGTGCCTTGTGGGAGGTGCGGCCCTATAAGAAACTCTTT CALWEVRPYKKLF
TRGJP2 medium-sized TRGV4 TGTGCCACCTGGGATGGTAGTGATTGGATCAAGACGTTT CATWDGSDWIKTF
TRGJ1/TRGJ2 - TRGV4 TGTGCCACCTGGAACGCTTATTATAAGAAACTCTTT CATWNAYYKKLF
TRGJ1/TRGJ2 few TRGV3 TGTGCCACCTGGGACAGCTACCCTCTCTTTTTGAGGAAACTCTTT CATWDSYPLFLRKLF
TRGJ1/TRGJ2 few TRGV9 TGTGCCTTGTGGGTTAGAGGTAAGAAGAAACTCTTT CALWVRGKKKLF
TRGJ1/TRGJ2 few TRGV9 TGTGCCTTGTGGGAGGTGACGGAGTTGGCTCGATATAAGAAGCTCTTT CALWEVTELARYKKLF
TRGJ1/TRGJ2 - TRGV4 TGTGCCACCTGGGATGGGCCCGGCTTGTATTATAAGAAACTCTTT CATWDGPGLYYKKLF